This passage covers 21 T cell receptor beta chains from one sample sequenced in a study of identical twins. TCRdb re-derived calls from the 5' RACE reads in MiXCR, one entry per CDR3 protein. The sample contains about 810,000 distinct CDR3 sequences, roughly an eighth of which appear only once. These data were also filed under a second study, of yellow fever vaccine responses in identical twins.

Input material: PBMCs. These receptors originate from a woman aged 18-29 years in good health.

The chain combines TRBV20-1 with TRBJ2-1; 9 positions agree with TRBD1. The CDR3 runs to 15 residues. Looked up from germline, CDR1 is DFQATT and CDR2 is SNEGSKA (reference sequence). This CDR3 reads CSTHPRDRAVNEQFF. CDR3 DNA: TGCAGCACTCATCCCCGGGACAGGGCGGTCAATGAGCAGTTCTTC.

The chain links TRBV29-1 to TRBJ2-2; the D gene is possibly TRBD1 (6 bases). The CDR3 is 13 residues long. V dropped 6 bases and J dropped 1 base, with 9 bases sitting between them. Germline loops: CDR1 SQVTM, CDR2 ANQGSEA. The CDR3 is CSVGHLNTGELFF. In DNA, the CDR3 is TGCAGCGTGGGACACTTGAACACCGGGGAGCTGTTTTTT.

This clonotype was found many times. The chain couples TRBV10-3 to TRBJ2-2; TRBD1 aligns across 9 bases. V lost 7 bases, J lost 5 bases, and 5 bases stayed unmatched. Germline V lookup: CDR1 ENHRY, CDR2 SYGVKD. The CDR3 runs 14 residues. CDR3 residues: CAITGTGSTGELFF. CDR3 bases: TGTGCCATCACCGGGACAGGGAGTACCGGGGAGCTGTTTTTT.

The V and J genes are TRBV7-9 and TRBJ1-1; no reliable D call. CDR1 is SEHNR, CDR2 FQNEAQ, per germline (reference sequence). The CDR3 spans 16 residues. V dropped 5 bases and J dropped 1 base, with 17 bases sitting between them. Here the CDR3 reads CASSPSAGRQNTEAFF. The CDR3 coding sequence is TGTGCCAGCAGCCCTAGTGCTGGGCGCCAGAACACTGAAGCTTTCTTT.

The sample holds many counts of this clonotype. CDR3 in amino acids: CASSLWGAKNIQYF. The CDR3 bases are TGTGCCAGCAGTTTATGGGGGGCCAAAAACATTCAGTACTTC. This sequence joins TRBV12-3 or TRBV12-4 and TRBJ2-4; D possibly uses TRBD1 or TRBD2 (5 bases each). The length of the CDR3 is 14 residues. The V gene lost 2 bases and the J gene lost 1 base, with 6 bases spanning the gap.

This clonotype was counted at least ten times. The rearrangement links TRBV20-1 to TRBJ1-1; 7 nucleotides align to TRBD1. Germline V gene lookup returns CDR1 DFQATT and CDR2 SNEGSKA (reference sequence). The CDR3 extends over 15 amino acids. The V gene end was trimmed by 5 bases and the J gene end by 0 bases; junction bases not matched to a gene: 9. This CDR3 reads CSASGQEEMNTEAFF. The CDR3 DNA reads as TGCAGTGCTTCCGGACAGGAGGAGATGAACACTGAAGCTTTCTTT.

Ten or more counts support this clonotype. The chain uses TRBV28 and TRBJ2-7, with a tentative D call TRBD2 (7 bases). From germline, CDR1 is MDHEN and CDR2 SYDVKM. Trimming pared 4 bases from V and 6 bases from J, leaving 16 bases between. CDR3 size: 14 residues. CDR3 DNA: TGTGCCAGCAGTTCGGACGGGGGGCCTGTCGAGCAGTACTTC. Amino acid sequence: CASSSDGGPVEQYF. The full variable domain, rest sourced from reference TRBV28 and TRBJ2-7, is DVKVTQSSRYLVKRTGEKVFLECVQDMDHENMFWYRQDPGLGLRLIYFSYDVKMKEKGDIPEGYSVSREKKERFSLILESASTNQTSMYLCASSSDGGPVEQYFGPGTRLTVT.

This clonotype appeared a few times. The chain is built from TRBV5-1 and TRBJ2-1; 14 nucleotides match TRBD2. After removal of 4 bases from V and 8 bases from J, the junction contained 5 bases not matched to a gene. Germline V gene data show CDR1 as SGHRS and CDR2 as YFSETQ. The CDR3 has 15 residues. CDR3 sequence (DNA): TGCGCCAGCAGCGGGACTAGCGGGAGTTTCGATGAGCAGTTCTTC. Its protein product is CASSGTSGSFDEQFF.

The chain couples TRBV20-1 to TRBJ1-1; D is unresolved. CDR3 length equals 13 residues. CDR1 DFQATT and CDR2 SNEGSKA come from the germline V gene (reference sequence). V was clipped by 1 base and J by 0 bases, with 6 bases between them. The CDR3 here is CSARGTVNTEAFF. In nucleotides, the CDR3 is TGCAGTGCTAGAGGTACGGTGAACACTGAAGCTTTCTTT.

This clonotype was found many times. The chain employs TRBV12-3 or TRBV12-4 and TRBJ2-7; D call uncertain. CDR3 length equals 11 residues. The V end was cut by 5 bases, the J end by 4 bases, with 6 bases between. The CDR3 coding sequence is TGTGCCAGCAGTCCAGAATACGAGCAGTACTTC. Amino acid sequence: CASSPEYEQYF.

The table lists this clonotype with a few counts. The chain joins TRBV15 to TRBJ1-1; D is possibly TRBD1 (6 bases). Germline V lookup: CDR1 LNHNV, CDR2 YYDKDF (reference sequence). This CDR3 has 13 residues. With 6 bases removed from V and 2 bases from J, the gap between germline ends came to 10 bases. The DNA of the CDR3 is TGTGCCACCAGGGCGGACAGTAACACTGAAGCTTTCTTT. Amino acids: CATRADSNTEAFF.

This clonotype was observed a few times. This rearrangement joins TRBV6-1 to TRBJ2-7, with D uncertain. The CDR3 runs 15 residues. With 2 bases removed from V and 2 bases from J, the gap between germline ends came to 13 bases. Germline CDR1 reads MNHNS; CDR2 reads SASEGT. This CDR3 is CASSESLPSTYEQYV. The CDR3 DNA reads as TGTGCCAGCAGTGAATCCCTTCCTAGTACCTACGAGCAGTACGTC.

V gene TRBV9 combines with J gene TRBJ2-3, with D possibly TRBD2 on 5 matching bases. Germline V gene sequence: CDR1 SGDLS, CDR2 YYNGEE. The ends were cut back, 3 bases at V and 1 base at J, with 21 bases in the middle. This CDR3 is 18 amino acids long. The CDR3 loop reads CASSAHGLNKTGTDTQYF. For the CDR3, the DNA is TGTGCCAGCAGCGCACACGGACTGAACAAAACCGGCACAGATACGCAGTATTTT.

This clonotype came up a few times. The CDR3 protein is CASSLSGAINQPQHF. The CDR3 bases are TGCGCCAGCAGCTTGTCAGGGGCGATTAATCAGCCCCAGCATTTT. The V call is TRBV5-1, the J call TRBJ1-5; D might be TRBD1 (6 bases). CDR1 and CDR2 (germline): SGHRS, YFSETQ. The CDR3 is made up of 15 amino acids. Trimming cost V 1 base and J 4 bases, with 12 bases left between them.

The rearrangement joins TRBV4-1 to TRBJ2-3, with D uncertain. Trimming removed 0 bases at V and 1 base at J, with 14 bases between. CDR1 and CDR2 (germline): MGHRA, YSYEKL. CDR3 size: 17 residues. The CDR3 reads CASSQDRSRYGTDTQYF. CDR3 in DNA: TGCGCCAGCAGCCAAGATCGTTCCAGGTACGGCACAGATACGCAGTATTTT.

The CDR3 region has the DNA TGTGCCAGCAGTGTGCACGGTGAGCAGTTCTTC. Encoded protein: CASSVHGEQFF. The V and J genes are TRBV25-1 and TRBJ2-1; D is undetermined. CDR3 length: 11 amino acids. Germline V gene lookup returns CDR1 MGHDK and CDR2 SYGVNS. Trimming left V 4 bases short and J 9 bases short, with 7 bases between. The whole variable domain, remainder taken from reference TRBV25-1 and TRBJ2-1, is EADIYQTPRYLVIGTGKKITLECSQTMGHDKMYWYQQDPGMELHLIHYSYGVNSTEKGDLSSESTVSRIRTEHFPLTLESARPSHTSQYLCASSVHGEQFFGPGTRLTVL.

In its sample, this clonotype was seen a few times. This chain uses TRBV12-3 or TRBV12-4 with TRBJ1-2; no definite D call. With 3 bases removed from V and 7 bases from J, the gap between germline ends came to 9 bases. The CDR3 covers 12 residues. Here the CDR3 DNA reads TGTGCCAGCAGTTTGACGGATCGTGGCTACACCTTC. Protein product: CASSLTDRGYTF.

The chain combines TRBV10-3 with TRBJ2-1; 8 nucleotides match TRBD2. CDR3 length equals 14 residues. The junction had 4 bases not matched to a gene; V was cut back by 4 bases and J by 5 bases. Germline lookup yields CDR1 ENHRY and CDR2 SYGVKD. CDR3 bases: TGTGCCATCAGTGCGGGAGGGCCCCACAATGAGCAGTTCTTC. Translation gives CAISAGGPHNEQFF.

In this sample, this clonotype turned up a few times. CDR3 residues: CASSDREAGSYEQYV. CDR3 nucleotide sequence: TGTGCCAGCAGTGACCGAGAGGCAGGCTCCTACGAGCAGTACGTC. The J gene is TRBJ2-7, the V gene TRBV6-4; no firm D call. Trimming removed 2 bases at V and 0 bases at J, with 11 bases between. CDR1 is MRHNA and CDR2 is SNTAGT in the germline V gene. This CDR3 comprises 15 residues.

This clonotype was recorded at least ten times. The chain uses TRBV12-3 or TRBV12-4 and TRBJ2-5; 10 nucleotides match TRBD2. J was trimmed by 2 bases and V by 6 bases; bases with no gene match: 9. The CDR3 runs to 16 residues. CDR3 bases: TGTGCCAGCAGCGCGAATAGCGGGGGGTTACAAGAGACCCAGTACTTC. Its translation: CASSANSGGLQETQYF.

The rearrangement uses TRBV6-1 and TRBJ2-5, with TRBD1 identical over 11 bases. The CDR3 loop spans 15 amino acids. Germline V lookup: CDR1 MNHNS, CDR2 SASEGT. V shed 5 bases, J shed 5 bases, and the junction held 7 bases outside the gene matches. CDR3 bases: TGTGCCAGCAGTCTGGGACAGGGGGTTTTTGAGACCCAGTACTTC. It translates to CASSLGQGVFETQYF.